Presented here are 30 T cell receptor beta chains from one specimen sequenced in a study of T cell responses to AZD1222 COVID-19 vaccine. Using immunoSEQ multiplex PCR, the repertoire was profiled, and TCRdb retains in-frame clones only, with some absent. The table includes 100,000 to 150,000 clones, 80% to 95% detected once. The source material was peripheral blood, sampled on day 0 of AZD1222 vaccination. These receptors came from an adult in good health.

The sample holds one count of this clone. This chain connects TRBV7-9 to TRBJ1-5; D may be TRBD1 (6 bases). The germline gives CDR1 SEHNR, CDR2 FQNEAQ (reference sequence). Trimming shortened V by 5 bases and J by 3 bases, and 20 bases separated the two germline ends. The CDR3 is 17 amino acids. This CDR3 is CASSKDPARGYNQPQHF. CDR3 in DNA: TGTGCCAGCAGCAAAGACCCCGCCAGGGGATACAATCAGCCCCAGCATTTT.

The CDR3: CASSPMDSWDTGELFF. The DNA of the CDR3 is TGTGCCAGCTCTCCCATGGACAGCTGGGACACCGGGGAGCTGTTTTTT. V usage is TRBV18 and J usage is TRBJ2-2; D perhaps matches TRBD1 (6 bases). Germline values: CDR1 KGHSH, CDR2 LQKENI. The length of the CDR3 is 16 residues. Trimming shortened V by 6 bases and J by 3 bases, and 17 bases separated the two germline ends.

The chain couples TRBV11-2 to TRBJ1-6, with D possibly matching TRBD1 (6 bases). V was clipped by 1 base and J by 7 bases, with 11 bases between them. This CDR3 contains 15 residues. CDR1 and CDR2 (germline): SGHAT, FQNNGV. CDR3 in DNA: TGTGCCAGCAGCTTAGTTGGACAGAACAATTCACCCCTCCACTTT. It yields the protein CASSLVGQNNSPLHF.

CDR3 in DNA: TGCGCCAGCAGCCAAACCGGGACTCCTTATGAGACCCAGTACTTC. Amino acids: CASSQTGTPYETQYF. V gene TRBV4-1 combines with J gene TRBJ2-5; D may be TRBD2 (6 bases). The V gene's germline CDR1 is MGHRA and CDR2 YSYEKL. V lost 2 bases and J 5 bases, leaving 15 bases between the germline ends. The CDR3 totals 15 residues.

The V gene is TRBV5-4, the J gene TRBJ1-2; unclear D gene. The CDR3 has 15 amino acids. Trimming removed 4 bases at V and 7 bases at J, with 20 bases between. Germline loops: CDR1 SGHNT, CDR2 YYREEE (reference sequence). This CDR3 reads CASSPLFQPALGYTF. CDR3 sequence (DNA): TGTGCCAGCAGCCCACTTTTTCAGCCGGCCCTTGGCTACACCTTC.

V and J are TRBV7-9 and TRBJ1-1; the match to TRBD1 covers 10 bases. After removal of 4 bases from V and 3 bases from J, the junction contained 5 bases not matched to a gene. The V gene's germline CDR1 is SEHNR and CDR2 FQNEAQ (reference sequence). The CDR3 contains 15 residues. Here the CDR3 DNA reads TGTGCCAGCAGCTCGTCTGGACAGGGGGACACTGAAGCTTTCTTT. Translated, it gives CASSSSGQGDTEAFF. The complete variable domain, with remaining parts taken from reference TRBV7-9 and TRBJ1-1, reads DTGVSQNPRHKITKRGQNVTFRCDPISEHNRLYWYRQTLGQGPEFLTYFQNEAQLEKSRLLSDRFSAERPKGSFSTLEIQRTEQGDSAMYLCASSSSGQGDTEAFFGQGTRLTVV.

V gene TRBV9 combines with J gene TRBJ2-2; D uncertain. The ends were cut back, 0 bases at V and 5 bases at J, with 14 bases in the middle. The CDR3 consists of 16 residues. Germline assignment: CDR1 SGDLS and CDR2 YYNGEE. This CDR3 is CASSVGWQRYTGELFF. CDR3 bases: TGTGCCAGCAGCGTAGGTTGGCAGAGGTATACCGGGGAGCTGTTTTTT.

The V and J genes are TRBV21-1 and TRBJ2-3; TRBD2 is the table's D call, not checked against the DNA. TRBV21-1 is shown as a pseudogene. CDR3 size: 15 residues. This chain's CDR3 is CASTRRGRAGDTQYF. DNA of the CDR3: TGTGCCAGCACCCGTAGAGGGAGGGCCGGAGATACGCAGTATTTT.

V is TRBV5-1 and J is TRBJ2-7; a possible D gene is TRBD2 (6 bases). Trimming removed 4 bases from V and 6 bases from J, with 14 bases in between. Germline lookup yields CDR1 SGHRS and CDR2 YFSETQ. The CDR3 has 13 amino acids. For the CDR3, the DNA is TGCGCCAGCAGCGGAGGGCAGGGTGGCGAGCAGTACTTC. Translating gives CASSGGQGGEQYF.

V usage is TRBV19 and J usage is TRBJ1-3, with D tentatively TRBD1 (6 bases). This CDR3 has 15 amino acids. Trimming took off 8 bases at V and 0 bases at J, with 14 bases between the two ends. Germline CDR1 reads LNHDA; CDR2 reads SQIVND (reference sequence). CDR3 DNA: TGTGCCAGTGAGCGTGGAGGGGGCTCTGGAAACACCATATATTTT. It specifies CASERGGGSGNTIYF. Based on the CDR3 plus reference TRBV19 and TRBJ1-3, the full variable domain is DGGITQSPKYLFRKEGQNVTLSCEQNLNHDAMYWYRQDPGQGLRLIYYSQIVNDFQKGDIAEGYSVSREKKESFPLTVTSAQKNPTAFYLCASERGGGSGNTIYFGEGSWLTVV.

The gene calls are TRBV11-3 and TRBJ2-3; unclear D gene. Trimming took 2 bases from V and 2 from J, leaving 5 bases between them. CDR1 is SGHNT, CDR2 YENEEA, per germline. This CDR3 is built from 13 residues. CDR3 in amino acids: CASSLKYTDTQYF. The CDR3 DNA follows: TGTGCCAGCAGCTTAAAGTACACAGATACGCAGTATTTT.

This clone was seen a single time. This chain joins TRBV18 and TRBJ1-1; D gene uncertain. Per germline, CDR1 KGHSH and CDR2 LQKENI. CDR3 length: 15 amino acids. The V end was cut by 2 bases, the J end by 0 bases, with 10 bases between. CDR3: CASSPSQEVNTEAFF. CDR3 DNA: TGTGCCAGCTCACCATCTCAGGAGGTGAACACTGAAGCTTTCTTT.

The table lists this clone with a few counts. The chain has TRBV10-3 and TRBJ2-3; TRBD1 is a possible D gene (6 bases). The CDR3 spans 13 residues. Germline assignment: CDR1 ENHRY and CDR2 SYGVKD. Trimming left V 7 bases short and J 2 bases short, with 10 bases between. CDR3 nucleotide sequence: TGTGCCATCAACAGGGAGCTCACAGATACGCAGTATTTT. Its protein product is CAINRELTDTQYF.

In the case of this clone: The same CDR3 arises from other DNA sequences in this sample as well. V gene TRBV5-1 combines with J gene TRBJ2-2; tentatively, D is TRBD2 (5 bases). Trimming stripped 0 bases from V and 5 bases from J, with 5 bases between. Germline loops: CDR1 SGHRS, CDR2 YFSETQ. This CDR3 is built from 13 residues. The CDR3 DNA is TGCGCCAGCAGCTTGGGGAGGACCGGGGAGCTGTTTTTT. Its translation is CASSLGRTGELFF.

This rearrangement joins TRBV18 to TRBJ2-2, with 8 bases that match TRBD2. After removal of 3 bases from V and 4 bases from J, the junction contained 7 bases not matched to a gene. This CDR3 is built from 16 residues. Germline V gene data show CDR1 as KGHSH and CDR2 as LQKENI. In DNA, the CDR3 is TGTGCCAGCTCACCTAACGGCCTAGCGGGCACCGGGGAGCTGTTTTTT. Its translation: CASSPNGLAGTGELFF.

The CDR3: CASSRGRGGLATGELFF. In nucleotides, the CDR3 is TGTGCCAGCAGTCGGGGGCGGGGCGGACTAGCGACCGGGGAGCTGTTTTTT. The chain carries TRBV27 and TRBJ2-2; 9 bases match TRBD2. Trimming at V came to 5 bases and at J to 5 bases, leaving 12 bases not matched to a gene. This CDR3 is 17 amino acids long. Germline CDR1 is MNHEY and CDR2 is SMNVEV (reference sequence).

The chain uses TRBV7-9 and TRBJ1-2, with TRBD1 matching over 7 bases. Looked up from germline, CDR1 is SEHNR and CDR2 is FQNEAQ (reference sequence). The trim removed 4 bases at V and 4 bases at J, leaving 15 bases unmatched. The CDR3 has 17 amino acids. Here the CDR3 reads CASSYPAVEQGIYGYTF. The CDR3 bases are TGTGCCAGCAGCTACCCTGCCGTCGAACAGGGGATCTATGGCTACACCTTC.

This chain links TRBV5-1 with TRBJ1-2; D perhaps matches TRBD1 (6 bases). V was pared by 4 bases and J by 1 base, with 14 bases between. Germline loops: CDR1 SGHRS, CDR2 YFSETQ. The CDR3 length is 15 residues. CDR3 nucleotide sequence: TGCGCCAGCAGCCCGGGAGGGGGTAATAACTATGGCTACACCTTC. Translated, it gives CASSPGGGNNYGYTF.

The chain is built from TRBV2 and TRBJ1-6; 9 bases fit TRBD1. The CDR3 loop spans 14 amino acids. The junction had 7 bases not matched to a gene; V was cut back by 6 bases and J by 10 bases. CDR1 and CDR2 from the germline V gene are SNHLY and FYNNEI. In DNA form, the CDR3 reads TGTGCCAGCAGGAGGGACAGGGAAGGCTCACCCCTCCACTTT. Amino acid sequence: CASRRDREGSPLHF. Full variable domain (outside the CDR3, taken from reference TRBV2 and TRBJ1-6): EPEVTQTPSHQVTQMGQEVILRCVPISNHLYFYWYRQILGQKVEFLVSFYNNEISEKSEIFDDQFSVERPDGSNFTLKIRSTKLEDSAMYFCASRRDREGSPLHFGNGTRLTVT.

The rearrangement joins TRBV2 to TRBJ2-7; D possibly corresponds to TRBD2 (5 bases). This CDR3 spans 13 amino acids. Germline loops: CDR1 SNHLY, CDR2 FYNNEI. V shed 7 bases and J shed 3 bases, with 13 bases lying between them. The CDR3 region has the DNA TGTGCCAGCACCATGACGGGGATCTACGAGCAGTACTTC. This encodes CASTMTGIYEQYF.

V gene TRBV7-9 combines with J gene TRBJ2-1; D may be TRBD1 (6 bases). The CDR3 totals 17 residues. Germline V gives CDR1 SEHNR, CDR2 FQNEAQ (reference sequence). V lost 5 bases to trimming and J lost 0 bases, with 17 bases between them. The CDR3 protein is CASSPPYRVGSYNEQFF. In DNA form, the CDR3 reads TGTGCCAGCAGCCCCCCCTACAGGGTGGGCTCCTACAATGAGCAGTTCTTC.

V usage is TRBV10-1 and J usage is TRBJ2-1; the D is unclear. Germline assignment: CDR1 WNHNN and CDR2 SYGVQD (reference sequence). V gave up 6 bases and J gave up 7 bases, with 16 bases separating them. The CDR3 runs to 14 residues. The CDR3 DNA reads as TGCGCCAGCAGAATCCAGACTGGCCCAAATGAGCAGTTCTTC. Amino acid sequence: CASRIQTGPNEQFF.

The gene calls are TRBV4-2 and TRBJ1-5; 11 nucleotides match TRBD1. This CDR3 contains 16 residues. Germline CDR1 and CDR2: LGHNA and YNFKEQ. Trimming took 1 base from V and 5 from J; bases not matched to a gene: 4. The CDR3 DNA is TGTGCCAGCAGCCAAGTGCGGACAGGGGGCCATCAGCCCCAGCATTTT. Encoded protein: CASSQVRTGGHQPQHF.

This clone has just one count. This chain uses TRBV5-1 with TRBJ2-7; 8 bases map to TRBD1. J gave up 3 bases and V 0 bases, and 5 bases lay outside the gene matches. Germline loops: CDR1 SGHRS, CDR2 YFSETQ. The CDR3 consists of 15 residues. The CDR3 DNA reads as TGCGCCAGCAGCTTGGGACAGGGGAGATTCTACGAGCAGTACTTC. This sequence encodes CASSLGQGRFYEQYF.

The CDR3 region has the DNA TGTGCCAGCAGCTTATACACTGAAGCTTTCTTT. This codes for CASSLYTEAFF. The chain joins TRBV7-9 to TRBJ1-1, with D unresolved. With 2 bases removed from V and 3 bases from J, the gap between germline ends came to 1 base. The CDR3 totals 11 residues. The germline gives CDR1 SEHNR, CDR2 FQNEAQ (reference sequence).

V usage is TRBV30 and J usage is TRBJ2-3; D is undetermined. CDR1 GTSNPN and CDR2 SVGIG come from the germline V gene (reference sequence). The CDR3 contains 12 residues. Trimming cost V 4 bases and J 5 bases, with 10 bases left between them. CDR3 protein: CAWNSGQDTQYF. The CDR3, as DNA: TGTGCCTGGAATTCAGGCCAAGATACGCAGTATTTT. Full variable domain (missing parts from reference TRBV30 and TRBJ2-3): SQTIHQWPATLVQPVGSPLSLECTVEGTSNPNLYWYRQAAGRGLQLLFYSVGIGQISSEVPQNLSASRPQDRQFILSSKKLLLSDSGFYLCAWNSGQDTQYFGPGTRLTVL.

The V and J genes are TRBV7-9 and TRBJ2-7; perhaps TRBD2 as D (6 bases). CDR1 and CDR2 (germline): SEHNR, FQNEAQ (reference sequence). Trimming removed 7 bases from V and 5 bases from J, with 24 bases in between. This CDR3 has 16 amino acids. As DNA, the CDR3 is TGTGCCAGCATAGTGTTCTCTGTCCTAGGCGGGGACGAGCAGTACTTC. Protein: CASIVFSVLGGDEQYF.

The chain recombines TRBV6-5 with TRBJ1-2; 7 bases match TRBD1. The CDR3 runs to 14 residues. V was pared by 2 bases and J by 8 bases, with 8 bases of the junction left unmatched. CDR1 MNHEY and CDR2 SVGAGI come from the germline V gene. The DNA for the CDR3 is TGTGCCAGCAGTTACGAGGACAGGAACGGGGGCTACACCTTC. Protein sequence: CASSYEDRNGGYTF.

The chain carries TRBV11-2 and TRBJ2-1; 9 bases fit TRBD2. The CDR3 is made up of 18 amino acids. Unmatched junction bases numbered 16, after V lost 3 bases and J lost 7 bases. The germline CDR1 and CDR2 sequences are SGHAT and FQNNGV. The CDR3, as DNA: TGTGCCAGCAGCTTTGGAAATAGCGGGAGATACATAGGGAATGAGCAGTTCTTC. Protein: CASSFGNSGRYIGNEQFF.

The V and J genes are TRBV30 and TRBJ1-2, with 10 bases identical to TRBD1. The CDR3 is 14 residues long. With 2 bases clipped from V and 4 bases from J, the junction kept 4 bases outside the gene matches. In germline, CDR1 is GTSNPN, CDR2 SVGIG (reference sequence). DNA for the CDR3: TGTGCCTGGAGTCAAGGACAGGGGGGCTATGGCTACACCTTC. Translating gives CAWSQGQGGYGYTF.